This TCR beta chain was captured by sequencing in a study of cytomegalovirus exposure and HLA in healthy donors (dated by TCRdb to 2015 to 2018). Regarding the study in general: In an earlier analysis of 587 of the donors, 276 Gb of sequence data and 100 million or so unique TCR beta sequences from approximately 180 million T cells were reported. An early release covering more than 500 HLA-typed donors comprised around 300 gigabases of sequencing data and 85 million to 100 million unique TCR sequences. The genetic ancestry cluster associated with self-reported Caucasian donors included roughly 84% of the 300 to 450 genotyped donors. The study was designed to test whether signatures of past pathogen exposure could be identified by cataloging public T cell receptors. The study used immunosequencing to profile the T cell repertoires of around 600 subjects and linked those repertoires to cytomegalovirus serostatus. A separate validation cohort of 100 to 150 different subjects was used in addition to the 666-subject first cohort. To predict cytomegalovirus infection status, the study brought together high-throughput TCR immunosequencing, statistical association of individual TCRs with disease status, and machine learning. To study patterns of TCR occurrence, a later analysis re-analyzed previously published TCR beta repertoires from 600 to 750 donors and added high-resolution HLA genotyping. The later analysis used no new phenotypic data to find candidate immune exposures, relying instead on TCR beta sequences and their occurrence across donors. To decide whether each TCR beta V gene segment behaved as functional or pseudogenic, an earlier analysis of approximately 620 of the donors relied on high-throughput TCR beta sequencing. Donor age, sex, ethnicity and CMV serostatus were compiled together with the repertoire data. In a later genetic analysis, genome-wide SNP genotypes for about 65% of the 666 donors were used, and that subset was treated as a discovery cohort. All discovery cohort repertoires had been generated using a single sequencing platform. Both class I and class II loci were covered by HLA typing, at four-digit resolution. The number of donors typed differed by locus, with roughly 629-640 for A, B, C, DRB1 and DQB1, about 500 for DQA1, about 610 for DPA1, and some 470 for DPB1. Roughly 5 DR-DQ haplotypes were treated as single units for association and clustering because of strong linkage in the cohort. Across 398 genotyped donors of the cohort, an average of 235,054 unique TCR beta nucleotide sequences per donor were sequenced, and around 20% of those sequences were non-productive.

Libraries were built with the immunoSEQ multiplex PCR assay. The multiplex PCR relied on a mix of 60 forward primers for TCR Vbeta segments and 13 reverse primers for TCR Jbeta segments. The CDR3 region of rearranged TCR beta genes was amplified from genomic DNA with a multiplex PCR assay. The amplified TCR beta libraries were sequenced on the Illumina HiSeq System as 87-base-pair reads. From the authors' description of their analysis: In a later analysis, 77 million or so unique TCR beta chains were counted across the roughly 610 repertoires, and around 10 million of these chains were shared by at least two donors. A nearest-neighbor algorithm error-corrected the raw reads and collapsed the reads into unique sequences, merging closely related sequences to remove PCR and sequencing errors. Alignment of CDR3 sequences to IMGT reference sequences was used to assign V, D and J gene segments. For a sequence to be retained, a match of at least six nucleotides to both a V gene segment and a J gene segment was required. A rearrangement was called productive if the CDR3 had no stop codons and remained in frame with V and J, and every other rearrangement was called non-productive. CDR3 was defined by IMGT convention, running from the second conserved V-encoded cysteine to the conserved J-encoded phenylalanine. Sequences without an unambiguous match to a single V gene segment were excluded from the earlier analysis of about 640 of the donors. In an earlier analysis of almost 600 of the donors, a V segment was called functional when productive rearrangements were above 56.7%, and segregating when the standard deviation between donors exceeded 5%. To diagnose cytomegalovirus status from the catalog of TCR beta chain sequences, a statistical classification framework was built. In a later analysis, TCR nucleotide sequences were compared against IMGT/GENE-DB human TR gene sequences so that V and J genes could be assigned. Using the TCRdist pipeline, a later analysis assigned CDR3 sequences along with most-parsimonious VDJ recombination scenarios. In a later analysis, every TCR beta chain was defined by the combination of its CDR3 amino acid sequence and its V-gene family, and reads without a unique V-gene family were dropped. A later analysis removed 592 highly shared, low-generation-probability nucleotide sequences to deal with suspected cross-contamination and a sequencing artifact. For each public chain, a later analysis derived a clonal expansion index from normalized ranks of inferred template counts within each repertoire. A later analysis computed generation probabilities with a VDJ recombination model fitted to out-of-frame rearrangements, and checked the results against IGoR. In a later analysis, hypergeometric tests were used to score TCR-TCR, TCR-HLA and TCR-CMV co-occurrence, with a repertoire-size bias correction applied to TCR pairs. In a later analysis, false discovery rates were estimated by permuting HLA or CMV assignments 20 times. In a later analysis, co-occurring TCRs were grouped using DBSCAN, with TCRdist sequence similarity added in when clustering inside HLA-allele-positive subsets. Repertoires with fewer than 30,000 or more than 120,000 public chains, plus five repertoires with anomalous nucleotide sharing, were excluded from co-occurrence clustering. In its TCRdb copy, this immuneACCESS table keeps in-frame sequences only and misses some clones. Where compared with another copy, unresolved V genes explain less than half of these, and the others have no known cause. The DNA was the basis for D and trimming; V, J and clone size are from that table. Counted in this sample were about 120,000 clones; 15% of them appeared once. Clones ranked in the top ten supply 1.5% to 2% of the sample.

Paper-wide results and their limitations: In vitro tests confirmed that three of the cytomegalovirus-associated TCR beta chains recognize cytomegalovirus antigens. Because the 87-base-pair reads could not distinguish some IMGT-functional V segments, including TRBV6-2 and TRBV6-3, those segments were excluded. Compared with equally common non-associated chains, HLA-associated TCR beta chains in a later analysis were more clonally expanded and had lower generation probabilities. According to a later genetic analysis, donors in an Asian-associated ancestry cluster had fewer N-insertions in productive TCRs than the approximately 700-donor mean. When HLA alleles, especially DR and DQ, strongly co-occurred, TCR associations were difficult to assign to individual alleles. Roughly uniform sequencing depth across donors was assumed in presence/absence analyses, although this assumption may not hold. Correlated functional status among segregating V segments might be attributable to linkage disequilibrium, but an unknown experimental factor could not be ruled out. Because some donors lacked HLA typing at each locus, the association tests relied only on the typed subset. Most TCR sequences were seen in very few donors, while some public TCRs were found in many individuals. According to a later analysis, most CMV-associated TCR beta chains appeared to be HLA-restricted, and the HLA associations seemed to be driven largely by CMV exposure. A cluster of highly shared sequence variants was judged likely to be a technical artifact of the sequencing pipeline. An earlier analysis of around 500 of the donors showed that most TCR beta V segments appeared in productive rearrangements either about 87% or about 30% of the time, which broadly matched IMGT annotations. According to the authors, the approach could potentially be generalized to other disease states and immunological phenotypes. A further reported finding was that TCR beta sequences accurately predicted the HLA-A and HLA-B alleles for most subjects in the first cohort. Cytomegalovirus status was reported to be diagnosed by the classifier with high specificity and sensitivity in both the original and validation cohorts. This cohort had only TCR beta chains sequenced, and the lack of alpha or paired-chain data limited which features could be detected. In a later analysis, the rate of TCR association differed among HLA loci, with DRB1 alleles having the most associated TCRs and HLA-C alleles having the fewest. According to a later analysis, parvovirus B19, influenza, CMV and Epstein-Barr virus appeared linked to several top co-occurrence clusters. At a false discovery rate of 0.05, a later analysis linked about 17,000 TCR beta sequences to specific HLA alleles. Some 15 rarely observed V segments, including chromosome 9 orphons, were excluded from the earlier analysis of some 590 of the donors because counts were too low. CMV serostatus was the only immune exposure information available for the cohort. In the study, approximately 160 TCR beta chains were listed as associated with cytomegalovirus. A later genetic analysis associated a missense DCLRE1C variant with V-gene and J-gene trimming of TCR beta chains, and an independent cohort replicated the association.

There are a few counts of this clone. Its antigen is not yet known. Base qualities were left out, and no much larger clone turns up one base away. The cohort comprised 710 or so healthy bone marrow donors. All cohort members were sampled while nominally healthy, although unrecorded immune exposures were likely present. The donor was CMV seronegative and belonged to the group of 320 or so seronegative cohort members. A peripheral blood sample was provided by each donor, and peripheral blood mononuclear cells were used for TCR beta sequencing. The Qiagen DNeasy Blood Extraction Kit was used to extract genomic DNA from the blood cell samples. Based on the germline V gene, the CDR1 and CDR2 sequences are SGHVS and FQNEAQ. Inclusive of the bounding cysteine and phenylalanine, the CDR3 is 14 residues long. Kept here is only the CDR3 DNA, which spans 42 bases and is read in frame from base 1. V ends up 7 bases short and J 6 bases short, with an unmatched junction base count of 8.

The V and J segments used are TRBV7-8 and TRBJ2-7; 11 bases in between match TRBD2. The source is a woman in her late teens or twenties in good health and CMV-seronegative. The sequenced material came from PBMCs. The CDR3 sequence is CASTKLAGVSEQYF. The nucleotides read TGTGCCAGCACTAAACTAGCGGGGGTAAGCGAGCAGTACTTC.